This TCR beta chain was sequenced during a study of Graves' ophthalmopathy and Graves' hyperthyroidism. Background on the study: The authors defined stable hyperthyroidism as no ophthalmopathy within 18 months of follow-up. The study, taken as a whole, reports: Most thyroid clonotypes with frequency above 0.001 were detected in blood too.

Hyperthyroidism patients, all newly diagnosed, had under 2 months' duration and ages of 18 to 65. Clinical symptoms, serum thyroxine, TRAb, thyroid ultrasound and orbital computed tomography determined diagnosis. The study amplified TCR beta CDR3 regions using RNA transcripts. Following a first-round RT-PCR that used HTBI primers, a second-round multiplex PCR was carried out. TCRdb redid the calling of the multiplex PCR reads with MiXCR, one entry per CDR3 protein. The data contain about 590,000 distinct CDR3 sequences, roughly 39% of them singletons. Germline V gene data show CDR1 as ENHRY and CDR2 as SYGVKD. This CDR3 has 15 amino acids. The junction had 14 bases not matched to a gene; V was cut back by 10 bases and J by 8 bases. About this clonotype itself: Its specificity is unknown. It may be a read error: a sequence one base away is much more abundant.

Input material: peripheral blood or thyroid tissue (not recorded which). The receptor was isolated from an adult man with Graves' hyperthyroidism. The V call is TRBV10-3, the J call TRBJ1-6, with TRBD1 matching over 7 bases. The CDR3 DNA reads TGTGCCAGCAAATCGGGCAGGGGGTGGGATTCACCCCTCCACTTT. It translates to CASKSGRGWDSPLHF.